This TCR beta chain derives from a study of CD8 T cells in ankylosing spondylitis. Study-level findings and limits: Roughly eight highly homologous variants made up a TCR beta motif that seemed to typify ankylosing spondylitis blood.

V was trimmed by 9 bases and J by 0 bases, leaving 12 bases between them. Looked up from germline, CDR1 is KGHDR and CDR2 is SFDVKD. The length of the CDR3 is 14 residues. With molecular barcodes, quantitative 5'-RACE was used to make the TCR beta libraries. Using its own MiXCR run on the 5' RACE reads, TCRdb lists one record per CDR3 protein. The table has roughly 450,000 distinct CDR3 sequences, roughly 26% seen once. This clonotype has more than one count but fewer than ten. Antigen unknown. Sequencing was done on a sample of blood, either unsorted or a sorted T cell fraction (not recorded which). The sequence was obtained from a male donor with ankylosing spondylitis. J is TRBJ2-3 and V is TRBV24-1; D gene uncertain. The CDR3 sequence: CATRKRLSTDTQYF. CDR3 coding DNA: TGTGCCACCCGGAAAAGGCTGAGCACAGATACGCAGTATTTT.